This T cell receptor beta chain was recovered during a study of T cells after yellow fever vaccination. In the study overall: Some fractions had low cell numbers, and these were prepared with SMART-Seq v4 Ultra Low Input. Regarding the study as a whole: A secondary response was less intense yet reached its peak sooner, at day 5 versus 15. The appearance of a small share of clonotypes in both CD4 and CD8 compartments was observed. FACS-sorted repertoires could harbor abundant contaminating bulk-population clonotypes.

TCRdb used MiXCR to reprocess the 5' RACE reads, holding one entry per CDR3 protein. The table shows 300,000 to 400,000 distinct CDR3 sequences, with roughly 4.3% occurring only once. Losses at the gene ends were 5 bases for V and 3 bases for J; bases not matched to a gene: 7. The CDR3 length is 15 residues. From germline, CDR1 is LNHNV and CDR2 YYDKDF (reference sequence). A remark on this clonotype: As yet, its antigen is unknown.

The receptor's source is a man aged 18 to 29 who received the YFV17D yellow fever vaccine. The sample was PBMCs, taken 5 days after the yellow fever booster vaccination. The chain employs TRBV15 and TRBJ1-1; 9 nucleotides line up with TRBD1. CDR3 in DNA: TGTGCCACCAGCGGCCACAGGGGGCAAGACACTGAAGCTTTCTTT. It encodes CATSGHRGQDTEAFF.